This T cell receptor (beta chain) was profiled in a study of blood T cell repertoires in COVID-19. TCRdb's copy holds only in-frame clones and misses some; the assay was immunoSEQ multiplex PCR. The sample consists of roughly 250,000 clones, 75% to 90% of them appearing once. The V gene's germline CDR1 is SGHNT and CDR2 YYREEE (reference sequence). The CDR3 runs to 16 residues. J was trimmed by 0 bases and V by 5 bases; bases with no gene match: 8. The specimen sequenced was PBMCs or T cells enriched from blood (not recorded which). J is TRBJ2-1 and V is TRBV5-4, with 7 bases lining up with TRBD2. This receptor was taken from a woman in her forties with acute COVID-19. The CDR3 region has the DNA TGTGCCAGCAGAGGGCCCCGGGAGGTCTCCTACAATGAGCAGTTCTTC. Residues: CASRGPREVSYNEQFF. Drawing the rest from reference TRBV5-4 and TRBJ2-1, the complete variable domain is ETGVTQSPTHLIKTRGQQVTLRCSSQSGHNTVSWYQQALGQGPQFIFQYYREEENGRGNFPPRFSGLQFPNYSSELNVNALELDDSALYLCASRGPREVSYNEQFFGPGTRLTVL.